This TCR beta chain was sequenced during a study of cytomegalovirus exposure and HLA in healthy donors. This clone was detected a few times. This CDR3 has 15 residues. Per the germline V gene, CDR1 is KGHSH and CDR2 is LQKENI. V was shortened by 2 bases and J by 8 bases, with 16 bases between the two germline ends. Assay: immunoSEQ multiplex PCR; the TCRdb copy retains only in-frame clones and omits some. This sample has some 170,000 clones, with over 80% found just once. The rearrangement links TRBV18 to TRBJ2-1; the D gene is possibly TRBD1 (6 bases). Sequenced input: PBMCs. The origin of this receptor is a man between 25 and 39 years old in good health and CMV-seropositive. CDR3 loop: CASSPRPSGVDEQFF. The CDR3 region has the DNA TGTGCCAGCTCACCAAGGCCCTCAGGGGTCGATGAGCAGTTCTTC.